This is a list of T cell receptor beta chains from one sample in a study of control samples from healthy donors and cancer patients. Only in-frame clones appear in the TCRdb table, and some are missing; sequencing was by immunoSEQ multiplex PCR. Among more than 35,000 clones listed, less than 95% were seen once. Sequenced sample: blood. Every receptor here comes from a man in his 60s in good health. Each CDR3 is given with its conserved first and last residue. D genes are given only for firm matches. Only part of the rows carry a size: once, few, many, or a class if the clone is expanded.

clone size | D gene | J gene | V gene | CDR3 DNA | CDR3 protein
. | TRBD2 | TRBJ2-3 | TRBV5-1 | TGCGCCAGCAGCTGGGGCGGGAGGGTTGGAGATACGCAGTATTTT | CASSWGGRVGDTQYF
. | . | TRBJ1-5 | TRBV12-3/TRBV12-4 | TGTGCCAGCAGGACAGCCAGCAATCAGCCCCAGCATTTT | CASRTASNQPQHF
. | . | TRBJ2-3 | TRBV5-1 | TGCGCCAGCGCTTCTAGCACAGATACGCAGTATTTT | CASASSTDTQYF
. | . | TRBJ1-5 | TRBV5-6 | TGTGCCAGCAGCTTGTCTGGTGGCCCCAATCAGCCCCAGCATTTT | CASSLSGGPNQPQHF
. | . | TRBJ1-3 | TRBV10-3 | TGTGCCATCGGGAAGAACAGGGTCGATTCCGGAAACACCATATATTTT | CAIGKNRVDSGNTIYF
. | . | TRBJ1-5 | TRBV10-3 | TGTGCCATCAGTGAGTTCGGACAGCCCAATCAGCCCCAGCATTTT | CAISEFGQPNQPQHF
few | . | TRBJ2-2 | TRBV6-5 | TGTGCCAGCAGGACAGTAAACACCGGGGAGCTGTTTTTT | CASRTVNTGELFF
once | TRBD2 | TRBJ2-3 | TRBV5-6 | TGTGCCAGCAGCTTGGGGCTCGGCGGGAGGCTCACAGATACGCAGTATTTT | CASSLGLGGRLTDTQYF
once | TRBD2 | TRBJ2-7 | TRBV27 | TGTGCCAGCAGTTTTTCAACTCTAGCGGGAGTCAGAGAGCAGTACTTC | CASSFSTLAGVREQYF
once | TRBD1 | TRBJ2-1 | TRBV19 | TGTGCCAGTAGTATATGGGGACAGGGAAGTGAGCAGTTCTTC | CASSIWGQGSEQFF
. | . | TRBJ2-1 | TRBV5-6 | TGTGCCAGTGCACAGGGAACTAGCGAGCGGTACAATGAGCAGTTCTTC | CASAQGTSERYNEQFF
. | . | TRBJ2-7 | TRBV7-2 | TGTGCCAGCAGCTTAGCGGAGTTCGACGAGCAGTACTTC | CASSLAEFDEQYF
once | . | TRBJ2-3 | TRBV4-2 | TGTGCCAGCAGCCCTGAAGGATCATCAGGGGCAGATACGCAGTATTTT | CASSPEGSSGADTQYF
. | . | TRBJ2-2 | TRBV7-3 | TGTGCCAGCAGCTTATCGGCAGGGGAGTACACCGGGGAGCTGTTTTTT | CASSLSAGEYTGELFF
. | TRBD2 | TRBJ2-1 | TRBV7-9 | TGTGCCAGCAGCTCTAGCGGGAGTGAATCCGAGCAGTTCTTC | CASSSSGSESEQFF
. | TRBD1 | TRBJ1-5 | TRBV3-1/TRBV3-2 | TGTGCCAGCAGGTATCCCCCGGGACAGATAAGCAATCAGCCCCAGCATTTT | CASRYPPGQISNQPQHF
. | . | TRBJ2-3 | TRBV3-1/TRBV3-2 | TGTGCCAGCAGCCAATTCTCTCGCGGGCTGACAGATACGCAGTATTTT | CASSQFSRGLTDTQYF
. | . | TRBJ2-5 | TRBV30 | TGTGCCTGGCAGTACCAAGAGACCCAGTACTTC | CAWQYQETQYF